This T cell receptor (beta chain) was recorded in a study of tumor-infiltrating lymphocytes in primary liver carcinoma. Starting material of 450 to 500 ng total RNA yielded TCR beta cDNA via a constant-region primer. Three nested multiplex PCR rounds of slightly modified ARM-PCR generated TCR beta libraries. Researchers ran the first two PCR rounds for roughly 11 cycles each with TRBV1-TRBV30 forward primers and a C-beta reverse primer. TCRdb passed the multiplex PCR reads through MiXCR, listing each CDR3 protein once. The repertoire holds hundreds of thousands of distinct CDR3 sequences, with around three fifths as singletons. Germline DNA was extracted alongside blood RNA, which was obtained from unsorted whole blood. Trimming took 7 bases from V and 8 from J, leaving 15 bases between them. The CDR3 consists of 13 residues. Germline V lookup: CDR1 MNHNY, CDR2 SVGAGI (reference sequence).

The source material was peripheral blood. The TCR originated in a woman aged 30 to 39 with primary liver carcinoma and hepatitis B virus infection. The chain is built from TRBV6-6 and TRBJ2-1, with D tentatively TRBD2 (6 bases). CDR3 nucleotide sequence: TGTGCCAGCAATATGATAACGGGGGATGAGCAGTTCTTC. This sequence encodes CASNMITGDEQFF.